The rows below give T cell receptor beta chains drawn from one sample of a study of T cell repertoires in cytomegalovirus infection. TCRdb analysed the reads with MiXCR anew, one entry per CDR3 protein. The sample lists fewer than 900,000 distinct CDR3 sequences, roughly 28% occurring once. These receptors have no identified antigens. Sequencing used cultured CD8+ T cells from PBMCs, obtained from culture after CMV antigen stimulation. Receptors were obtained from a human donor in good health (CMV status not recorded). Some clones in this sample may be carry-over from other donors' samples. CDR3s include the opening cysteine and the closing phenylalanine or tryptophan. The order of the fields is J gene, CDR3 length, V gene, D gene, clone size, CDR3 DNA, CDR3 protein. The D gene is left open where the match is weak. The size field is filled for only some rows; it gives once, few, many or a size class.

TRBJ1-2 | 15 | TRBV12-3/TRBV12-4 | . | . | TGTGCCAGCAGTCCGCCGGCAACAGCTAACTATGGCTACACCTTC | CASSPPATANYGYTF
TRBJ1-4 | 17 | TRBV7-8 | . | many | TGTGCCAGCAGCTTAGATGAGTCCCAAGCCACTAATGAAAAACTGTTTTTT | CASSLDESQATNEKLFF
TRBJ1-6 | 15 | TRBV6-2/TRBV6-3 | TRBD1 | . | TGTGCCAGCACCAATAGCGATACAGGGGATTCACCCCTCCACTTT | CASTNSDTGDSPLHF
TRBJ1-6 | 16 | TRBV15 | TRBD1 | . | TGTGCCACCAGCAGAGATAGGGGACAGGGGAATTCACCCCTCCACTTT | CATSRDRGQGNSPLHF
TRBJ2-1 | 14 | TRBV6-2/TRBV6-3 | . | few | TGTGCCAGCAGTTATGCGGGGACCTACAATGAGCAGTTCTTC | CASSYAGTYNEQFF
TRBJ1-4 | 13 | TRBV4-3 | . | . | TGCGCCAGCAGCCAAGATCTGAATGAAAAACTGTTTTTT | CASSQDLNEKLFF
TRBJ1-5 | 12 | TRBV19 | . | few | TGTGCCAGTAGCAGGGACCATCAGCCCCAGCATTTT | CASSRDHQPQHF
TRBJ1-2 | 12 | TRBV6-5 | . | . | TGTGCCAGCAAACAGGGTTGGGATGGCTACACCTTC | CASKQGWDGYTF
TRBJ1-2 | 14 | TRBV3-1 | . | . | TGTGCCAGCAGCCAAGGCAGACGCGGCTATGGCTACACCTTC | CASSQGRRGYGYTF
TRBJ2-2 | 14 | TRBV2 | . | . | TGTGCCAGCAGTGAATCAGGGCTTTCCGGGGAGCTGTTTTTT | CASSESGLSGELFF
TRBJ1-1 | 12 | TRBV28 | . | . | TGTGCCAGCAGTTTCGAAGGATTTGAAGCTTTCTTT | CASSFEGFEAFF
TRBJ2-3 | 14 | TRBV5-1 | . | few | TGCGCCAGCAGCCCTGTGAGGGTCACAGATACGCAGTATTTT | CASSPVRVTDTQYF
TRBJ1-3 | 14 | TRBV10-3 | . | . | TGTGCCGTATTGACAAAGCATTCTGGAAACACCATATATTTT | CAVLTKHSGNTIYF
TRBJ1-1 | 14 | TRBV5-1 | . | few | TGCGCCAGCAGCTTGGGTCAGGGGCAAGCTGAAGCTTTCTTT | CASSLGQGQAEAFF
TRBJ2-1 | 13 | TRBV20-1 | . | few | TGCAGTGCTAGGCCCAGGGGAGTCAATGAGCAGTTCTTC | CSARPRGVNEQFF
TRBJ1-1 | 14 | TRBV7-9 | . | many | TGTGCCAGCAGCTTAATTTCACAGAACACTGAAGCTTTCTTT | CASSLISQNTEAFF
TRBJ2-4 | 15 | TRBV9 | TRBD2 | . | TGTGCCAGCAGCATGGGCCCAGCGGGGAAAAACATTCAGTACTTC | CASSMGPAGKNIQYF
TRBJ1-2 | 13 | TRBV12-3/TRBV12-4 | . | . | TGTGCCAGCGAGAGGGATGTGAACTATGGCTACACCTTC | CASERDVNYGYTF
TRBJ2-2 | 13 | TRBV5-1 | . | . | TGCGCCAGCAGCCACACAGGGTCCGGGGAGCTGTTTTTT | CASSHTGSGELFF
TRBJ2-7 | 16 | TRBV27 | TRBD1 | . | TGTGCCAGCAGTCCCCGTCAGGACAGGCTCTCCTACGAGCAGTACTTC | CASSPRQDRLSYEQYF
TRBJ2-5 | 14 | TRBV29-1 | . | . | TGCAGCGTTGAAGGTGTGGGGTCGGGGGAGACCCAGTACTTC | CSVEGVGSGETQYF
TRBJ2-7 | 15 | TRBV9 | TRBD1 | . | TGTGCCAGCAGCGTAGCCGGCAGGGGGCCGGGCGAGCAGTACTTC | CASSVAGRGPGEQYF
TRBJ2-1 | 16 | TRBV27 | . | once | TGTGCCAGCAGTTTACCCGGGCCCCACCCGGACAATGAGCAGTTCTTC | CASSLPGPHPDNEQFF
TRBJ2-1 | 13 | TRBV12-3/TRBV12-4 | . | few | TGTGCCAGCAGACTACGGACTGAGAGGGAGCAGTTCTTC | CASRLRTEREQFF
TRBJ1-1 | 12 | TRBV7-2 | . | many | TGTGCCACCTTACCTGGGAACACTGAAGCTTTCTTT | CATLPGNTEAFF
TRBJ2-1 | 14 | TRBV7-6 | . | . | TGTGCCAGCAGCGCCCTGCCAGGGAGCGATGAGCCGTTCTTC | CASSALPGSDEPFF
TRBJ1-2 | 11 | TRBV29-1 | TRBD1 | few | TGCAGCGTTGTCGGACAGGGATGGTACACCTTC | CSVVGQGWYTF
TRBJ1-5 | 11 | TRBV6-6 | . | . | TGTGCCAGCAGCCAGTCTCTGCCCCAGCATTTT | CASSQSLPQHF
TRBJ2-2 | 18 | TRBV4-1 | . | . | TGCGCCAGCAGCCAAGGAAACGTGGTTGTAGGGGGCACCGGGGAGCTGTTTTTT | CASSQGNVVVGGTGELFF
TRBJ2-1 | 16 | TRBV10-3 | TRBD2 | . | TGTGCCATCAGTGGGACTAGCGGTAGCTCCTACAATGAGCAGTTCTTC | CAISGTSGSSYNEQFF
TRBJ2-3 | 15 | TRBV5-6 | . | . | TGTGCCAGCAGCTTGAAATCTAGAAACACAGATACGCAGTATTTT | CASSLKSRNTDTQYF
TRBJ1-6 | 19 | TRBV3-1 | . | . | TGTGCCAGCAGCCAAGAGGGAGGGGGTTTCAAAGGGTGGAATTCACCCCTCCACTTT | CASSQEGGGFKGWNSPLHF
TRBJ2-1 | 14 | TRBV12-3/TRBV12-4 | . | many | TGTGCCAGCAGTTTAGAGCCTACCTACAATGAGCAGTTCTTC | CASSLEPTYNEQFF
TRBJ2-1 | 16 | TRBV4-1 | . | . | TGCGCCAGCAGCCCCCTGGGGGCTGGGGACTACAATGAGCAGTTCTTC | CASSPLGAGDYNEQFF
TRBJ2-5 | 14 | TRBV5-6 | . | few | TGTGCCAGCAGCTTACCTTCAGAGCAAGAGACCCAGTACTTC | CASSLPSEQETQYF
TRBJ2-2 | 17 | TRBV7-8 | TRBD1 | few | TGTGCCAGCAGCAAATACAGACAGGGGGCGGGCACCGGGGAGCTGTTTTTT | CASSKYRQGAGTGELFF
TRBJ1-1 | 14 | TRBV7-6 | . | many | TGTGCCAGCAGCAATTCCGCTTCCAACACTGAAGCTTTCTTT | CASSNSASNTEAFF
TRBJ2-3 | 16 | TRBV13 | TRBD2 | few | TGTGCCAGCAGCTTCGTCAGCGGGGGGGCCTCAGATACGCAGTATTTT | CASSFVSGGASDTQYF
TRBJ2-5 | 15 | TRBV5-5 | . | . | TGTGCCAGCAGGGGGATCCTGGGAACACAAGAGACCCAGTACTTC | CASRGILGTQETQYF
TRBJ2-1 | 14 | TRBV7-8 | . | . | TGTGCCAGCAGCCCCGGTGGGGGGCTAAAAGAGCAGTTCTTC | CASSPGGGLKEQFF
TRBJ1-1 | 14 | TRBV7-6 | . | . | TGTGCCAGCAGCTTAATGGCAGTGAACACTGAAGCTTTCTTT | CASSLMAVNTEAFF
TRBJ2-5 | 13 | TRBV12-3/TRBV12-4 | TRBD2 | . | TGTGCCAGCAGGGGGACTAGCGGAGAGACCCAGTACTTC | CASRGTSGETQYF
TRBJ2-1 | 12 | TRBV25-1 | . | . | TGTGCCAGCAGTGAGCGGGTGTATGAGCAGTTCTTC | CASSERVYEQFF
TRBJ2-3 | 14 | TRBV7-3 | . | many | TGTGCCAGCAGCTTACGTGGATTCCCAGATACGCAGTATTTT | CASSLRGFPDTQYF
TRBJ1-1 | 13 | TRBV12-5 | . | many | TGTGCTAGTGGCTCAACCCGGTTTGCTGAAGCTTTCTTT | CASGSTRFAEAFF
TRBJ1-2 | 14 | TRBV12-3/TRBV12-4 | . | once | TGTGCCAGCAGTTCTGAGCCAGGTACGAATGGCTACACCTTC | CASSSEPGTNGYTF
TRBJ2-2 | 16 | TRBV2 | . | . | TGTGCCAGCAGTGAGAATAGGGTTTCAAGCACCGGGGAGCTGTTTTTT | CASSENRVSSTGELFF
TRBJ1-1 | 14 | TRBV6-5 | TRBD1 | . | TGTGCCAGCAGTTGGACAGGGGCTAACGCTGAAGCTTTCTTT | CASSWTGANAEAFF
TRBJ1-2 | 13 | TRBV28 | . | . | TGTGCCAGCAGTTTATTTAGGACCGATGGCTACACCTTC | CASSLFRTDGYTF
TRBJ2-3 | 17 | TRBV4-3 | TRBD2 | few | TGCGCCAGCAGCCAATCACCAAGCGGGGGCCGGGGGGATACGCAGTATTTT | CASSQSPSGGRGDTQYF
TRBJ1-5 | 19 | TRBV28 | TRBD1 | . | TGTGCCAGCAGCGGAATCCGGGACAGTCAGGCTAATAGCAATCAGCCCCAGCATTTT | CASSGIRDSQANSNQPQHF
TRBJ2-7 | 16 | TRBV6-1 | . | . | TGTGCCAGCAGTGAACAAAGTCAGTCTTATGTCTACGAGCAGTACTTC | CASSEQSQSYVYEQYF
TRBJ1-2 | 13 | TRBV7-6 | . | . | TGTGCCAGCAGCCCCCGGGGGAAGTGGGACTACACCTTC | CASSPRGKWDYTF
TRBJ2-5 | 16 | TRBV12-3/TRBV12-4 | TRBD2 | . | TGTGCCAGCAGTGACGAACTAGCGGGGGGGAGGGAGACCCAGTACTTC | CASSDELAGGRETQYF
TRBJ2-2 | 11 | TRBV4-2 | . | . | TGTGCCAGCAGCCAAGAATGGGAGCTGTTTTTT | CASSQEWELFF